The clone carrying this T cell receptor (beta chain) appeared a few times. Trimming shortened V by 2 bases and J by 3 bases, and 7 bases separated the two germline ends. This CDR3 is built from 13 residues. In germline, CDR1 is KGHSH, CDR2 LQKENI. Primers used in a second PCR of about 7 to 12 cycles were a sample-barcoded 5' primer and a J-beta primer mix. MiXCR, applied by TCRdb to the 5' RACE reads, yields one record per CDR3 protein. The repertoire holds nearly 1 million distinct CDR3 sequences, with 51% as singletons. This record comes from a study of blood T cells in healthy people across ages. This sequence was found in a woman aged 55-70 years in good health. The gene calls are TRBV18 and TRBJ1-2, with D possibly matching TRBD1 (5 bases). The sequenced sample was blood. Here the CDR3 DNA reads TGTGCCAGCTCACCATTGGGGGACTATGGCTACACCTTC. Its translation: CASSPLGDYGYTF. The entire variable domain, with the rest obtained from reference TRBV18 and TRBJ1-2, is as follows: NAGVMQNPRHLVRRRGQEARLRCSPMKGHSHVYWYRQLPEEGLKFMVYLQKENIIDESGMPKERFSAEFPKEGPSILRIQQVVRGDSAAYFCASSPLGDYGYTFGSGTRLTVV.